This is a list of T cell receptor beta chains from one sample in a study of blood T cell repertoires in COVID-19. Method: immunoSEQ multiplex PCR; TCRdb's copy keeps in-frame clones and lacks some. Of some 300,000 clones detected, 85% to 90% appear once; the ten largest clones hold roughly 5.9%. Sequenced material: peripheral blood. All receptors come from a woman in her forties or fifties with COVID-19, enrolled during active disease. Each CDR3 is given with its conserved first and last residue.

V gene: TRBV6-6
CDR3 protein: CASSYSPGTGRNEQFF

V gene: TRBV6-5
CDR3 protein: CASTSKGLANYGYTF

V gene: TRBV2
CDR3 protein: CASSDQEGGEDEQYF

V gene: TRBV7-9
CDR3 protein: CASSLDLGQGVEKLFF

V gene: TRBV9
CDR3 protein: CASSLTGYMSNQPQHF

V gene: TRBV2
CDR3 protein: CASQTSRELPNYEQYF

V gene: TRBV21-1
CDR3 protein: CASSKVGSTGELFF

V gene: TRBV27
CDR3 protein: CASSFRDRGVYGYTF

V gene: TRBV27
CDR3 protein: CASSLGQGWDQPQHF

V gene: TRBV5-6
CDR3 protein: CASSTQSGMSYNSPLHF

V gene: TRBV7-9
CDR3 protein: CASSLAQAGDTGELFF

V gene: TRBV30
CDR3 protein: CARLGQGALGYTF

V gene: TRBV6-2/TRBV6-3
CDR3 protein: CASSYTHTGGGEAFF

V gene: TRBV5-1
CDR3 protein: CASSPTGQVNSPLHF

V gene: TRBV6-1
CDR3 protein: CASSEGTFRATNEKLFF

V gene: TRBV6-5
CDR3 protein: CASSYISGGSETQYF

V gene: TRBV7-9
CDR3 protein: CASIEEPSGLGKNIQYF

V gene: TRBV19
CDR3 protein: CASSIGRQGVENIQYF

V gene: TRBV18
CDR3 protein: CASLGQGTEAFF

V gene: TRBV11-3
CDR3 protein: CASSSLLAGGGDEQFF

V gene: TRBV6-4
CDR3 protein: CASSDSGGSLYNEQFF

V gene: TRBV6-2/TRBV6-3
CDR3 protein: CASSYGVFDRSTSGANVLTF

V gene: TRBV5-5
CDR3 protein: CASSSPGQGAIGELFF

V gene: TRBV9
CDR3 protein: CASSVEGRGWTEAFF

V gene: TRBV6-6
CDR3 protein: CASSYPYRGGSYGYTF

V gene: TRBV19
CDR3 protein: CASSPSAGYNEQFF

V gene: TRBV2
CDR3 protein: CASSWDRGSFNSGNTIYF

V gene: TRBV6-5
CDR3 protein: CASSHSLQQFF

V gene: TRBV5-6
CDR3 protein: CASTTGQTQAFF

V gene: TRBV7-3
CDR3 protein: CASSFYYPNEQFF

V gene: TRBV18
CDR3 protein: CASSPRTGRTTDTQYF

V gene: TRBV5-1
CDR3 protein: CASSLRDRAGLAGGRTYNEQFF

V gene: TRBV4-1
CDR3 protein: CASRGVTGELFF

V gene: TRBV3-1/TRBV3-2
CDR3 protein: CASSTRTALPEQFF

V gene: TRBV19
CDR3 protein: CASSIGPTLAGDGYTF

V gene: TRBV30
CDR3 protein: CAWSVTSLGKFF

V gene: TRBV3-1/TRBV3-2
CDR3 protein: CASSSGTGIQYF

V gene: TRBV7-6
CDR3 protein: CASSFGLYNEQFF

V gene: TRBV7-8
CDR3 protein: CASSMPGQGKETQYF

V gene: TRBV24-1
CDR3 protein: CATSDPRVAEQFF

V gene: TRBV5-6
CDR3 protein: CASSLSTGYYGYTF

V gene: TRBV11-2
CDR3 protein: CASSPGGWTGGSNEQFF

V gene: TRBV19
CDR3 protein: CASSGGQGTGGYTF

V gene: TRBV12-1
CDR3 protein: CASSFRRRPTSGTGYNEQFF

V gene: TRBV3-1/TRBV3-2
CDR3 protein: CASSSGSGSTGELFF

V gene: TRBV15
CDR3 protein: CATSRERQTSYEQYF

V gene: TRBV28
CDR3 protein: CASGTHYNEQFF

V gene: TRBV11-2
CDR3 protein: CASSETGKTYGYTF

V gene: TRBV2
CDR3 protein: CASSAGQTNYGYTF

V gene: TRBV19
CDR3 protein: CATKTGTSGNQETQYF

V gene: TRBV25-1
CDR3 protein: CASSEWQRTNSPLHF

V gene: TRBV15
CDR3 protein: CATSRDSTPGNTIYF

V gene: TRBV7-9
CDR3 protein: CASSLGSLRSGRTVDTQYF

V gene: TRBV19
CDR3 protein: CASSWGQYTDTQYF

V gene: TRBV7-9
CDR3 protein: CASRLTPGETQYF

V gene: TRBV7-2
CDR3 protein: CASSSFADTQYF

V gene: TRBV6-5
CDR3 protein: CASSRDWKETQYF

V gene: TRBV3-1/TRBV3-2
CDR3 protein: CASHNYGNTGELFF

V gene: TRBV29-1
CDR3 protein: CSVGGVFVHEQYF